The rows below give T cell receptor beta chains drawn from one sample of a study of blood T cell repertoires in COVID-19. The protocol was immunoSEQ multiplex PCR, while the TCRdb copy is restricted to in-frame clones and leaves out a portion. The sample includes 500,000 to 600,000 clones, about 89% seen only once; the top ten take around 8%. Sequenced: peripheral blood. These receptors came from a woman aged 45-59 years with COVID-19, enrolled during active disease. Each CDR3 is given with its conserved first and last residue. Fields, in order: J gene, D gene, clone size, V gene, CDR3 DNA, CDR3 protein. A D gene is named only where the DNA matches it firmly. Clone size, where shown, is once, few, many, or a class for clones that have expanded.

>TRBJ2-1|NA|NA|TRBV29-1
TGCAGCGTTGAAGATCCAACCCTCCCAGAGGATGAGCAGTTCTTC
CSVEDPTLPEDEQFF
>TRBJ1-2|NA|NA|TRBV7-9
TGTGCCAGCAGCTTAGCGAGCGGCGGCCCCTATGGCTACACCTTC
CASSLASGGPYGYTF
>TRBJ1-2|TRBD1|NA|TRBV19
TGTGCCAGTACCCGACAGGGTGTCGAAGATCGGGGCTACACCTTC
CASTRQGVEDRGYTF
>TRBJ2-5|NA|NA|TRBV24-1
TGTGCCACCAGTGATTTGGCCACAGGGAATAGAGAGACCCAGTACTTC
CATSDLATGNRETQYF
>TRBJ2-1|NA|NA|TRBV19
TGTGCCAGTATAGGGAGCAATGAGCAGTTCTTC
CASIGSNEQFF
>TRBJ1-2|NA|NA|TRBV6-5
TGTGCCAGCAGTTATGATCGAGTGGGCTACACCTTC
CASSYDRVGYTF
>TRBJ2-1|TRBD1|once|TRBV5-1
TGCGCCAGCAGCCTAAGCCCCGGGACAGGGGGTGAGGAGCAGTTCTTC
CASSLSPGTGGEEQFF
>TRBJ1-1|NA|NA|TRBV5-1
TGCGCCAGCAGCTTACCTTCGGTGAACACTGAAGCTTTCTTT
CASSLPSVNTEAFF
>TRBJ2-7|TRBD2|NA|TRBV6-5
TGTGCCAGCAGTCCAAATGGGCTAGCGGGCGGAGAGCAGTACTTC
CASSPNGLAGGEQYF
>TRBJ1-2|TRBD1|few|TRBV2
TGTGCCAGCAGGTTGACAGGGGAGCGTGGCTACACCTTC
CASRLTGERGYTF
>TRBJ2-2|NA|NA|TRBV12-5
TGTGCTAGTGGTGTCCGGGATCCTTCGACCGGGGAGCTGTTTTTT
CASGVRDPSTGELFF
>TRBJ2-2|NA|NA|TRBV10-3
TGTGCCATCCAAACAGATTTATCCGGGGAGCTGTTTTTT
CAIQTDLSGELFF
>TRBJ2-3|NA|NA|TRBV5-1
TGCGCCAGCAGTCTCGGGGGAGACCTCACAGATACGCAGTATTTT
CASSLGGDLTDTQYF
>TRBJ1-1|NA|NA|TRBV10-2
TGCGCCAGCAGTGAGGATAGGGCCACGGGGGTTGAAGCTTTCTTT
CASSEDRATGVEAFF
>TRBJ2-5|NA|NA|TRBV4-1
TGCGCCAGCAGCCGAAATAACGGGGTTGAGACCCAGTACTTC
CASSRNNGVETQYF
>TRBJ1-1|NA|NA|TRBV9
TGTGCCAGCAGCCCCGCGGGGACCACTGAAGCTTTCTTT
CASSPAGTTEAFF
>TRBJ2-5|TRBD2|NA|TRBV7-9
TGTGCCAGCAGCTCGACTAGCGGGGCGAAAGAGACCCAGTACTTC
CASSSTSGAKETQYF
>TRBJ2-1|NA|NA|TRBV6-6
TGTGCCAGCAGTCAGACAGGTGCCCTGAGCTCCTACAATGAGCAGTTCTTC
CASSQTGALSSYNEQFF
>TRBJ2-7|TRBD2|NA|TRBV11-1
TGTGCCAGCAGCTTAGACCCGACGCGGGAGGAGCAGTACTTC
CASSLDPTREEQYF
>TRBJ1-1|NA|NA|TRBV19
TGTGCCAGTGGTTACACTCTGCTCGGAGAGACTGAAGCTTTCTTT
CASGYTLLGETEAFF
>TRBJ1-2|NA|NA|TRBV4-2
TGTGCCAGCAGCCAAGATGGGGGGGGCGCGGGCTACACCTTC
CASSQDGGGAGYTF
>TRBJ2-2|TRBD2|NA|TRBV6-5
TGTGCCAGCAGAGGGACTAGCGGGGACGGGGAGCTGTTTTTT
CASRGTSGDGELFF
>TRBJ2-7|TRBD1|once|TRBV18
TGTGCCAGCTCACTGGACAGGCCCTGGGAGCAGTACTTC
CASSLDRPWEQYF
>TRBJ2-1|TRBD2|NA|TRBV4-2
TGTGCCAACAGCCAAGATCACAGCGGGGGGGCCGATGAGCAGTTCTTC
CANSQDHSGGADEQFF
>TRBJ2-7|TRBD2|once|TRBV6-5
TGTGCCAGCAACCCGCGGGGGGTCCCCTACGAGCAGTACTTC
CASNPRGVPYEQYF
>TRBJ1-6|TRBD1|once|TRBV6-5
TGTGCCAGCAGTCAGGACAGGGGATATAATTCACCCCTCCACTTT
CASSQDRGYNSPLHF
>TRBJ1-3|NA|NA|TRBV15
TGTGCCACCAGCCCGACAGCTGGAAACACCATATATTTT
CATSPTAGNTIYF
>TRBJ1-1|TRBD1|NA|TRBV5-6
TGTGCCAGCAGCCCCGGGACAGCTGAAGCTTTCTTT
CASSPGTAEAFF
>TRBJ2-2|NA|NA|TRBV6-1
TGTGCCAGCAGTGAAGAACCTCGCAGACTGACCGGGGAGCTGTTTTTT
CASSEEPRRLTGELFF
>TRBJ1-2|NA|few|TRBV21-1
TGTGCCAGCAGGAGACTAAAATGGACCCACCAGAAGGTCTATGGCTACACCTTC
CASRRLKWTHQKVYGYTF
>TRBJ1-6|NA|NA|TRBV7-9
TGTGCCAGCAGCTTACAGGACTCTGGGAATTCACCCCTCCACTTT
CASSLQDSGNSPLHF
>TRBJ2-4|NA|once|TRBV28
TGTGCCAGCAGCCCCCTCCGGGGGGCCAAAAACATTCAGTACTTC
CASSPLRGAKNIQYF
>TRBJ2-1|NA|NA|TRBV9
TGTGCCAGCAGCGTACGGGGGAGCGATGAGCAGTTCTTC
CASSVRGSDEQFF
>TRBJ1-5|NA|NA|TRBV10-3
TGTGCCACCGCTCCCGGGGGGAATCAGCCCCAGCATTTT
CATAPGGNQPQHF
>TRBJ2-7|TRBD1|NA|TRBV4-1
TGCGCCAGCAGCCAAGAAAATAACAGGGGATACGAGCAGTACTTC
CASSQENNRGYEQYF
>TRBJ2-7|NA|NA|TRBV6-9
TGTGCCAGCAGTTCCCCGACTGTCGTCTACGAGCAGTACTTC
CASSSPTVVYEQYF
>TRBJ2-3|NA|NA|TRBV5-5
TGTGCCAGCAGCTTGCAGGGAACCACAGATACGCAGTATTTT
CASSLQGTTDTQYF
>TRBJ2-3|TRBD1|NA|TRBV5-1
TGCGCCAGCAGCGGGGGGACAGGGGGAGATACGCAGTATTTT
CASSGGTGGDTQYF
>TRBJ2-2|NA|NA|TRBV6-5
TGTGCCAGCAGTATCCAGGGGAATTTGGCCGGGGAGCTGTTTTTT
CASSIQGNLAGELFF
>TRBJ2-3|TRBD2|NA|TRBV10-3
TGTGCCATCAGTGACCCTTTGGAGTCAGCGGGGGGGCCCACAGATACGCAGTATTTT
CAISDPLESAGGPTDTQYF
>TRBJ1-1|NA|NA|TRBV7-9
TGTGCCAGCAGCTTAGTGGGAGCAAACACTGAAGCTTTCTTT
CASSLVGANTEAFF
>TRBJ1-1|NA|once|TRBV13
TGTGCCAGCAGCTTAGGAGGGATCCACGGAGGGACTGAAGCTTTCTTT
CASSLGGIHGGTEAFF
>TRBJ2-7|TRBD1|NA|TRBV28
TGTGCCAGCAGTTTAGAAACGGGGACAGGGTCAAACGAGCAGTACTTC
CASSLETGTGSNEQYF
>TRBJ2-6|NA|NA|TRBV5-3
TGTGCCAGAAGCGGCACGTCCTCTGGGGCCAACGTCCTGACTTTC
CARSGTSSGANVLTF
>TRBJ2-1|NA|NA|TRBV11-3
TGTGCCAGCAGCTTGGGCAGGGGGAGGAATGAGCAGTTCTTC
CASSLGRGRNEQFF
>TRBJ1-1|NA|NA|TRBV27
TGTGCCAGACGGGAGAAAGCTTTCTTT
CARREKAFF
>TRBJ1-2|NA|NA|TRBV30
TGTGCCTGGAGTAGAGGGACAAACTATGGCTACACCTTC
CAWSRGTNYGYTF
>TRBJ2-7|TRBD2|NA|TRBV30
TGTGCCTGGAGCGCTGGACTAGCGGGGTACGAGCAGTACTTC
CAWSAGLAGYEQYF
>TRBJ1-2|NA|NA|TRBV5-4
TGTGCCAGCAGCTTGGAGGTCGCGGGGGGTCATGGCTACACCTTC
CASSLEVAGGHGYTF
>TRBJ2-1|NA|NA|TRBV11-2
TGTGCCAGCAGCTTAGATCGCGGTGGGTACAATGAGCAGTTCTTC
CASSLDRGGYNEQFF
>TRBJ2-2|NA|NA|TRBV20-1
TGCAGTGCTAGTGCAGACACCGGGGAGCTGTTTTTT
CSASADTGELFF
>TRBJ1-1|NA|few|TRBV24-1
TGTGCCACCAGTACGCAGAGGGGGACTGAAGCTTTCTTT
CATSTQRGTEAFF
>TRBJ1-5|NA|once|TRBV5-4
TGTGCCAGCAGCCCCCGTGGAGGCGAAAATCAGCCCCAGCATTTT
CASSPRGGENQPQHF
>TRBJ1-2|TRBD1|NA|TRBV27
TGTGCCAGCGGATCGCAGGGGGTCCCCTACTATGGCTACACCTTC
CASGSQGVPYYGYTF
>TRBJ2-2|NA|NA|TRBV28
TGTGCCAGCAGCCCGGGTGGGGGGGCAGGCGGGGAGCTGTTTTTT
CASSPGGGAGGELFF